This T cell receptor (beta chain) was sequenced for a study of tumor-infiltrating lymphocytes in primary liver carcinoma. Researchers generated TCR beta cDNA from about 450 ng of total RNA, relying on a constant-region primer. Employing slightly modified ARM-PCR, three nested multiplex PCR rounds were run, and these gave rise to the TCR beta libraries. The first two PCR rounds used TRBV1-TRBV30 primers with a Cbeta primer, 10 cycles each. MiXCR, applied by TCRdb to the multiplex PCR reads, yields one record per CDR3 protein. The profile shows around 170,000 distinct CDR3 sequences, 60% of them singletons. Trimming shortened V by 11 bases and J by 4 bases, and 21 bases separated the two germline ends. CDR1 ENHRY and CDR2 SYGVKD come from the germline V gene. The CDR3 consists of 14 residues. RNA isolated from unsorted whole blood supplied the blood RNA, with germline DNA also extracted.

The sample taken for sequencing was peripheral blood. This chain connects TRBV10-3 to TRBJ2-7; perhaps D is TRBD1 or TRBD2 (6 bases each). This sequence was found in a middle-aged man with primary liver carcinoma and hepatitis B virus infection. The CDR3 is CASLEGGFSYEQYF. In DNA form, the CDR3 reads TGTGCCTCCTTAGAGGGGGGATTCTCTTACGAGCAGTACTTC.